These T cell receptor beta chains were read from a single sample in a study of identical twins. TCRdb called the 5' RACE reads again in MiXCR, with one record for every CDR3 protein. The sample lists under 900,000 distinct CDR3 sequences; roughly 12% were seen once. These data were also filed under a second study, of yellow fever vaccine responses in identical twins.

The sample consisted of PBMCs. The receptors come from a woman aged 18 to 35 in good health. CDR3s include the opening cysteine and the closing phenylalanine or tryptophan. Each record gives: V gene, CDR3 length, clone size, CDR3 protein. Clone size is not always given. Where it is, it says once, few, many or a class for expanded clones.

v_gene: TRBV5-1
len: 12
abundance: many
CDR3aa: CASSLGAGELFF

v_gene: TRBV7-9
len: 14
abundance: .
CDR3aa: CASSLGGRSTEAFF

v_gene: TRBV11-2
len: 16
abundance: .
CDR3aa: CASSLGEGAPYNEQFF

v_gene: TRBV20-1
len: 12
abundance: few
CDR3aa: CSARDVAGGLFF

v_gene: TRBV12-3/TRBV12-4
len: 15
abundance: few
CDR3aa: CASSPGNTPRETQYF

v_gene: TRBV11-2
len: 15
abundance: many
CDR3aa: CASSLGTSAPNEQFF

v_gene: TRBV15
len: 16
abundance: many
CDR3aa: CATSRDGQGTHQPQHF

v_gene: TRBV11-2
len: 16
abundance: .
CDR3aa: CASSLTGTGLFEKLFF

v_gene: TRBV10-3
len: 20
abundance: few
CDR3aa: CAISPQGGLAGGSSYNEQFF

v_gene: TRBV20-1
len: 12
abundance: many
CDR3aa: CSASKGLYEQYF

v_gene: TRBV10-2
len: 15
abundance: .
CDR3aa: CASSESPGSLYGYTF

v_gene: TRBV28
len: 14
abundance: few
CDR3aa: CASSWRGINEKLFF

v_gene: TRBV18
len: 13
abundance: few
CDR3aa: CASSPVERTEAFF

v_gene: TRBV25-1
len: 16
abundance: few
CDR3aa: CASSPGLAGGLDTQYF

v_gene: TRBV7-9
len: 12
abundance: many
CDR3aa: CASSLLLNEQFF

v_gene: TRBV20-1
len: 14
abundance: few
CDR3aa: CSAKPTVEFYEQYF

v_gene: TRBV25-1
len: 16
abundance: .
CDR3aa: CASSEVGQGPTDTQYF

v_gene: TRBV12-3/TRBV12-4
len: 15
abundance: few
CDR3aa: CASSSRASGTDTQYF